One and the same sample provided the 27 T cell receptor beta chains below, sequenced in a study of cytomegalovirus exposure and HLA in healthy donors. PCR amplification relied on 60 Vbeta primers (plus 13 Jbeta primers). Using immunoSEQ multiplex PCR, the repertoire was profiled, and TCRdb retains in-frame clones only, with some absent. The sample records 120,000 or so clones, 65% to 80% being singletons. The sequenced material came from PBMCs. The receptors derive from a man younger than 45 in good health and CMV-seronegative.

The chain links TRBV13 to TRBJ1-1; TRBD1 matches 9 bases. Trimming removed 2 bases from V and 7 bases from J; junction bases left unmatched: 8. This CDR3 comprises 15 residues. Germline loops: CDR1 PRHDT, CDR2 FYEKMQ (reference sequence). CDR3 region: CASSLLGQGNGEAFF. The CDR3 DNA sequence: TGTGCCAGCAGCTTACTGGGACAGGGAAATGGTGAAGCTTTCTTT.

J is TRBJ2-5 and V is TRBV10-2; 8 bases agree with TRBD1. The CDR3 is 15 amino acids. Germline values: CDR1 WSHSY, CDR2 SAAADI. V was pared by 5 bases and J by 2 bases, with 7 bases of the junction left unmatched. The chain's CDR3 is CASSPRDRSQETQYF. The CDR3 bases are TGCGCCAGCAGTCCCCGGGACAGGTCACAAGAGACCCAGTACTTC.

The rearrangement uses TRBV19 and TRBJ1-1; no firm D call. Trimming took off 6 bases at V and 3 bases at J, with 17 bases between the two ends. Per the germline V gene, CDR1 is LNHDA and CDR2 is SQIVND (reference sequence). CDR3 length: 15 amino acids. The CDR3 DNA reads TGTGCCAGTAGCCGAAGGATACAGCTTGACACTGAAGCTTTCTTT. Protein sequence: CASSRRIQLDTEAFF.

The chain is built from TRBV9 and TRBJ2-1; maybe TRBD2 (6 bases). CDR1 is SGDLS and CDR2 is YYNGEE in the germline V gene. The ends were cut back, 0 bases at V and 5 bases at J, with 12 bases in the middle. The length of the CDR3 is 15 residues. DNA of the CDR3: TGTGCCAGCAGCGTAGCGGGAGAGAGGGACAATGAGCAGTTCTTC. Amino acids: CASSVAGERDNEQFF.

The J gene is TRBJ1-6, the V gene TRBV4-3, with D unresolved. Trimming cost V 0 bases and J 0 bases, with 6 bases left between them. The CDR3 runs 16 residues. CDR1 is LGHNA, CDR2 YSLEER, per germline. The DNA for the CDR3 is TGCGCCAGCAGCCAAGATATCGGCTCCTATAATTCACCCCTCCACTTT. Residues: CASSQDIGSYNSPLHF.

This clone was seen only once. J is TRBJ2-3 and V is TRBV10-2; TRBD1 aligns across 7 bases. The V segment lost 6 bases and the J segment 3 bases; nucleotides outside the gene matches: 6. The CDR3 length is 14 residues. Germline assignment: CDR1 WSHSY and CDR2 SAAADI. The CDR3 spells CASRTGYGTDTQYF. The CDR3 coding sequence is TGCGCCAGCAGGACAGGGTATGGTACAGATACGCAGTATTTT.

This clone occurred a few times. The CDR3 region is CASSLDYGTGEAFF. DNA for the CDR3: TGTGCCAGCAGCTTAGATTACGGGACAGGCGAAGCTTTCTTT. The J gene is TRBJ1-1, the V gene TRBV11-2; 8 nucleotides line up with TRBD1. This CDR3 has 14 residues. V lost 0 bases and J lost 8; bases outside the gene matches: 5. Per germline, CDR1 SGHAT and CDR2 FQNNGV.

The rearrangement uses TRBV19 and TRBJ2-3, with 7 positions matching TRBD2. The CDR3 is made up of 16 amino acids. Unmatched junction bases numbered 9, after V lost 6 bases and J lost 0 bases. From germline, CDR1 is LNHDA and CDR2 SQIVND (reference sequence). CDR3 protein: CASRRTRGGSTDTQYF. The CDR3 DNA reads TGTGCCAGTAGGCGGACTAGAGGAGGGAGCACAGATACGCAGTATTTT. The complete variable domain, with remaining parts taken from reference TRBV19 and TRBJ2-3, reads DGGITQSPKYLFRKEGQNVTLSCEQNLNHDAMYWYRQDPGQGLRLIYYSQIVNDFQKGDIAEGYSVSREKKESFPLTVTSAQKNPTAFYLCASRRTRGGSTDTQYFGPGTRLTVL.

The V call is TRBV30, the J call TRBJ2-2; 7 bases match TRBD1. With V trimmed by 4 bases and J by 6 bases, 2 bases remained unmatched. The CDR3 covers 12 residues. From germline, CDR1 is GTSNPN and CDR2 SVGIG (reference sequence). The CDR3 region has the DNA TGTGCCTGGACGACAGGGCCCGGGGAGCTGTTTTTT. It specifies CAWTTGPGELFF.

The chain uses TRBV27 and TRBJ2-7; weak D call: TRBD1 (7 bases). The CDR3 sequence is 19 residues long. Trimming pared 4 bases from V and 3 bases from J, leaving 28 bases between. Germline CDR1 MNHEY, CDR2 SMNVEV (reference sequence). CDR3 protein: CASSSRTGSAMRGVYEQYF. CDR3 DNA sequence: TGTGCCAGCAGTTCCAGGACAGGTTCCGCGATGCGGGGAGTCTACGAGCAGTACTTC.

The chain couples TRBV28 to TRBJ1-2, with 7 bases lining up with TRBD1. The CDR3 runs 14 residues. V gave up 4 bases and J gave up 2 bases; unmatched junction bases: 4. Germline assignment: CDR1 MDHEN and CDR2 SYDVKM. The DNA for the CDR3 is TGTGCCAGCAGTTACCGGGACAGAAACTATGGCTACACCTTC. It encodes CASSYRDRNYGYTF.

The CDR3 DNA is TGTGCCTCCGCAGGGAACACTGAAGCTTTCTTT. Residues: CASAGNTEAFF. The chain carries TRBV30 and TRBJ1-1; D unclear. CDR3 length: 11 amino acids. Deletions cut 7 bases from V and 1 base from J, with 7 bases between. Germline V lookup: CDR1 GTSNPN, CDR2 SVGIG (reference sequence).

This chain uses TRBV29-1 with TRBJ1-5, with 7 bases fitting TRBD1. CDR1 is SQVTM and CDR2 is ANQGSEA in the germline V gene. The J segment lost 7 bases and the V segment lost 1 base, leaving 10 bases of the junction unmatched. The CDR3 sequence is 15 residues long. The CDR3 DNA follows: TGCAGCGTTGAAGGTCCCAGGGGGGTGCCCCAGCCCCAGCATTTT. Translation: CSVEGPRGVPQPQHF.

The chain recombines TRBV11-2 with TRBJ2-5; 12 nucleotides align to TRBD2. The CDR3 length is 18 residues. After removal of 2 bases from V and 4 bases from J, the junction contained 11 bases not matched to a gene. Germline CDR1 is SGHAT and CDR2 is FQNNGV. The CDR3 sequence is CASSLRQRLAGERETQYF. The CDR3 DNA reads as TGTGCCAGCAGCTTAAGACAAAGACTAGCGGGAGAGAGAGAGACCCAGTACTTC.

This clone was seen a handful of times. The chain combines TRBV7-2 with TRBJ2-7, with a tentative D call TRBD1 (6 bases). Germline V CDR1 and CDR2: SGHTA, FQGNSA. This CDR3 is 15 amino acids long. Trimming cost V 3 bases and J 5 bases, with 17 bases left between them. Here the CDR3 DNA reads TGTGCCAGCAGCTTGAGGGTGACAGGAGGTGACGAGCAGTACTTC. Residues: CASSLRVTGGDEQYF. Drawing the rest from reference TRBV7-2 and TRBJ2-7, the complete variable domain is GAGVSQSPSNKVTEKGKDVELRCDPISGHTALYWYRQSLGQGLEFLIYFQGNSAPDKSGLPSDRFSAERTGGSVSTLTIQRTQQEDSAVYLCASSLRVTGGDEQYFGPGTRLTVT.

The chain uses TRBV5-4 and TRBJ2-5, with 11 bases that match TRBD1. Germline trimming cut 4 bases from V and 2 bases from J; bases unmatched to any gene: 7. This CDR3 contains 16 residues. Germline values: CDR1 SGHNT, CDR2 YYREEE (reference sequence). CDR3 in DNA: TGTGCCAGCAGCGGAATGAGGGACAGGGGGCAAGAGACCCAGTACTTC. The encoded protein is CASSGMRDRGQETQYF.

DNA for the CDR3: TGCGCCAGCAGCCTCCGGACAGGGGATGGCTACACCTTC. The encoded protein is CASSLRTGDGYTF. The V call is TRBV5-1, the J call TRBJ1-2, with 9 bases that match TRBD1. Germline V gene sequence: CDR1 SGHRS, CDR2 YFSETQ. J gave up 6 bases and V 4 bases, and 4 bases lay outside the gene matches. The CDR3 runs to 13 residues.

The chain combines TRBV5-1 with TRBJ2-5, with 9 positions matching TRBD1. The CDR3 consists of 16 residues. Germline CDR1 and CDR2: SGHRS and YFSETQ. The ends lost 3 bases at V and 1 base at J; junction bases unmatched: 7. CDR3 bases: TGCGCCAGCAGCTCCGGGACAGGGTTATTCCAAGAGACCCAGTACTTC. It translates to CASSSGTGLFQETQYF.

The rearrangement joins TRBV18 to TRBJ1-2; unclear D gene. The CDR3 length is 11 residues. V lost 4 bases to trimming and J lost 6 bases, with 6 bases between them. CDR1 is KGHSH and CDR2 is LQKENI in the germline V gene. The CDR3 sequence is CASSQGDGYTF. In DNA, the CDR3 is TGTGCCAGCTCACAGGGAGATGGCTACACCTTC.

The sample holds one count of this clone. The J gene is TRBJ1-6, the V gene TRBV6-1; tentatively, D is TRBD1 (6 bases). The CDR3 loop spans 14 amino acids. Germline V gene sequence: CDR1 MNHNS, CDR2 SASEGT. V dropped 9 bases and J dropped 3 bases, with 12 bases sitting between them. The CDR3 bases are TGTGCCAGTATGTCAGGGGACTATAATTCACCCCTCCACTTT. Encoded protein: CASMSGDYNSPLHF.

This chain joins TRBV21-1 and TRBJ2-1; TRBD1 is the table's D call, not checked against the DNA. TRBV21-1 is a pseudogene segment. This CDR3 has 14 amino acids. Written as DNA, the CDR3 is TGTGCCAGCAGCACTGGACAGCGGAGGAATGAGCAGTTCTTC. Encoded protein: CASSTGQRRNEQFF.

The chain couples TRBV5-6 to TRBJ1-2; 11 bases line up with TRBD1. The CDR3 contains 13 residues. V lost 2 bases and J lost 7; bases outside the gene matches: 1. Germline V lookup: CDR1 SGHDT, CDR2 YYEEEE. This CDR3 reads CASSFGTGGGYTF. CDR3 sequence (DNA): TGTGCCAGCAGCTTCGGGACAGGGGGTGGCTACACCTTC. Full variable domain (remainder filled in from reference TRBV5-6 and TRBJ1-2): DAGVTQSPTHLIKTRGQQVTLRCSPKSGHDTVSWYQQALGQGPQFIFQYYEEEERQRGNFPDRFSGHQFPNYSSELNVNALLLGDSALYLCASSFGTGGGYTFGSGTRLTVV.

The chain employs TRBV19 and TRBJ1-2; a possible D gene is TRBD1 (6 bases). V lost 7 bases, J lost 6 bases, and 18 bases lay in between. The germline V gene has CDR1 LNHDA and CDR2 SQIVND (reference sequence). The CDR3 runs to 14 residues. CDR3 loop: CASKLSGTFNGYTF. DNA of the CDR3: TGTGCCAGTAAACTCTCCGGGACATTTAATGGCTACACCTTC.

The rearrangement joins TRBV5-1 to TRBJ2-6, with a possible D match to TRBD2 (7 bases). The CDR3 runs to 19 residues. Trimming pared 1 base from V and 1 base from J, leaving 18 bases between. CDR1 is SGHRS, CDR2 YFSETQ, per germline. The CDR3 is CASSLRGGTYGSGANVLTF. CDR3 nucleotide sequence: TGCGCCAGCAGCTTGAGGGGGGGGACTTACGGTTCTGGGGCCAACGTCCTGACTTTC.

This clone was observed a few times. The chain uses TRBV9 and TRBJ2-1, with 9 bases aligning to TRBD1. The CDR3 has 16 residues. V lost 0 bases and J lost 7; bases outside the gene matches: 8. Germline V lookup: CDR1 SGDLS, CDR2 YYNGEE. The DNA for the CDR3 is TGTGCCAGCAGCGTAGCGCCGGGACAGGGAGGGAATGAGCAGTTCTTC. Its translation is CASSVAPGQGGNEQFF.

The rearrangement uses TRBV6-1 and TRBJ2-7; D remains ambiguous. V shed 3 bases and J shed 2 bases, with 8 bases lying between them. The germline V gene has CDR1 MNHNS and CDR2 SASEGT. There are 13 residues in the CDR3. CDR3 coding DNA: TGTGCCAGCAGTGAGCAGGTAACCTACGAGCAGTACTTC. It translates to CASSEQVTYEQYF.

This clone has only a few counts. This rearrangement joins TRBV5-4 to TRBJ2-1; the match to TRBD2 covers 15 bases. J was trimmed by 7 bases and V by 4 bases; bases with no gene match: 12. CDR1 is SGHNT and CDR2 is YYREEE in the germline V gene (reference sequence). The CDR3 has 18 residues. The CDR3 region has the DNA TGTGCCAGCAGCCCAAAGGGACTAGCGGGAGGACCTAGGAATGAGCAGTTCTTC. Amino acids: CASSPKGLAGGPRNEQFF.